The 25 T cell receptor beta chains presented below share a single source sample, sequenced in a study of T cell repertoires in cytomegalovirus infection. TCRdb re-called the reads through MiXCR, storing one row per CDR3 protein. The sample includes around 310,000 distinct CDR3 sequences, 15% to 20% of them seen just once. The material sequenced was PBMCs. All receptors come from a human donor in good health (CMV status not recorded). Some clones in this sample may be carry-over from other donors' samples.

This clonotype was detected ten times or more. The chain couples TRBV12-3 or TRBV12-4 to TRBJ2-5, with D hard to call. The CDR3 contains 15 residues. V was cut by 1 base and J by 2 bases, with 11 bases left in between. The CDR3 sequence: CASSLGDPAQETQYF. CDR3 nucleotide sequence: TGTGCCAGCAGTTTAGGGGATCCAGCTCAAGAGACCCAGTACTTC.

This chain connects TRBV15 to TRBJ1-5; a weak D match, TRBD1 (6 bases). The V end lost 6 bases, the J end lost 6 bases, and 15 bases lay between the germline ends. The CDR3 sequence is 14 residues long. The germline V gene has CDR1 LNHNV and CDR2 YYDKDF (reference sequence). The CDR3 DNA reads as TGTGCCACCAGGCCCGGACGGGGGGCTCAGCCCCAGCATTTT. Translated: CATRPGRGAQPQHF.

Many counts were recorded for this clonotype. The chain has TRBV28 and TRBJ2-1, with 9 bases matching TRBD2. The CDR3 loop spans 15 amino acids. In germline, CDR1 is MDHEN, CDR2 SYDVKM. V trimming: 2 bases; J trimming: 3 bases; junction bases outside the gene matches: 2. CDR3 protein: CASSLSGGYYNEQFF. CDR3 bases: TGTGCCAGCAGTTTAAGCGGGGGGTACTACAATGAGCAGTTCTTC.

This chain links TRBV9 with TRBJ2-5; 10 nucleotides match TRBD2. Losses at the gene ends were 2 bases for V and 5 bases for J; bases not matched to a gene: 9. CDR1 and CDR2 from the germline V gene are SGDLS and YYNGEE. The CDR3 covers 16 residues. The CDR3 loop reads CASSVSSGGRGETQYF. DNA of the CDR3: TGTGCCAGCAGCGTTTCTAGCGGGGGCCGGGGGGAGACCCAGTACTTC.

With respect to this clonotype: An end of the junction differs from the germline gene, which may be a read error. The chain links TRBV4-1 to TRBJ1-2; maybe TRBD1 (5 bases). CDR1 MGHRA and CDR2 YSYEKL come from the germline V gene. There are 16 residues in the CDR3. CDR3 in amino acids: CASSQVPGLGGIGYTF. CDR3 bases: TGTGCCAGCAGCCAAGTCCCCGGGTTGGGGGGAATTGGCTACACCTTC.

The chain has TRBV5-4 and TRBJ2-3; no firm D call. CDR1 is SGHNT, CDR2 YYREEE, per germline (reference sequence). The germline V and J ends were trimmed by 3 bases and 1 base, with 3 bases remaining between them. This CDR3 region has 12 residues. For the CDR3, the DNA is TGTGCCAGCAGCTACCGCACAGATACGCAGTATTTT. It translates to CASSYRTDTQYF.

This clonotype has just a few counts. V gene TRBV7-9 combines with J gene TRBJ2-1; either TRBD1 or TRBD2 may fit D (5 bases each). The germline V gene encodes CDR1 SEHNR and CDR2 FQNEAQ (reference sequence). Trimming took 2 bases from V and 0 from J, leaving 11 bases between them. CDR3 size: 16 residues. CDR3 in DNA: TGTGCCAGCAGCTTATCCGGGGCCAGCTCCTACAATGAGCAGTTCTTC. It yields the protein CASSLSGASSYNEQFF.

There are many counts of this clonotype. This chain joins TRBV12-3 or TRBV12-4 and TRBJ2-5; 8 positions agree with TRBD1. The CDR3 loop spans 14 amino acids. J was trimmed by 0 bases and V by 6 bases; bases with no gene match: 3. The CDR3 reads CASRRQGHQETQYF. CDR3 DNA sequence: TGTGCCAGCAGAAGACAGGGGCACCAAGAGACCCAGTACTTC.

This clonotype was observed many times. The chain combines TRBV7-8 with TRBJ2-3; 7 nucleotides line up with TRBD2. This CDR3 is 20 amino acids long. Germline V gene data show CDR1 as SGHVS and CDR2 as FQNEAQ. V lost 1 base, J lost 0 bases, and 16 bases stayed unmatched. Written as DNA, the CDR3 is TGTGCCAGCAGCTTAGTAAGGACTAGTTTGGTGTCTCGAAGCACAGATACGCAGTATTTT. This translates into CASSLVRTSLVSRSTDTQYF.

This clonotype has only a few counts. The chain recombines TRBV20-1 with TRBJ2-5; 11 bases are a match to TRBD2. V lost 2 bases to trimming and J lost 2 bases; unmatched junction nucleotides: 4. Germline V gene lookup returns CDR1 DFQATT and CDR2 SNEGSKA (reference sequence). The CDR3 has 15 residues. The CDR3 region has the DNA TGCAGTGCTAGACCGACTAGCGGGGTTCAAGAGACCCAGTACTTC. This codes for CSARPTSGVQETQYF.

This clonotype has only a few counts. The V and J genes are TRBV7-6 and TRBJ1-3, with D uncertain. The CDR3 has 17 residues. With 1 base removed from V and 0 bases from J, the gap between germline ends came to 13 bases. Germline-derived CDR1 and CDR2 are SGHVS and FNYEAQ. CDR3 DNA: TGTGCCAGCAGCTTAGTGCGATCAGGAATCTCTGGAAACACCATATATTTT. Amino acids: CASSLVRSGISGNTIYF.

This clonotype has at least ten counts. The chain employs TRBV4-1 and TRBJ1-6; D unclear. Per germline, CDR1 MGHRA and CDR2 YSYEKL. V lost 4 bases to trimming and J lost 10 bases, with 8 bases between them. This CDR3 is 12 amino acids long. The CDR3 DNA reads TGCGCCAGCAGCCGAGAGGGCTCACCCCTCCACTTT. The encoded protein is CASSREGSPLHF.

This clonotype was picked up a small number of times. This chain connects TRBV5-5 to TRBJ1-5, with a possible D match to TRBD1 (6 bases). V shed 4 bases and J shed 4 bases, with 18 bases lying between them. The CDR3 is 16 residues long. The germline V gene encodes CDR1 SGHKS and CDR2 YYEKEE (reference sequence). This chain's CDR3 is CASSPKGGVGNQPQHF. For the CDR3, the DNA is TGTGCCAGCAGCCCGAAGGGGGGTGTTGGGAATCAGCCCCAGCATTTT. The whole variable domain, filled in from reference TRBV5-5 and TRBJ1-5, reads DAGVTQSPTHLIKTRGQQVTLRCSPISGHKSVSWYQQVLGQGPQFIFQYYEKEERGRGNFPDRFSARQFPNYSSELNVNALLLGDSALYLCASSPKGGVGNQPQHFGDGTRLSIL.

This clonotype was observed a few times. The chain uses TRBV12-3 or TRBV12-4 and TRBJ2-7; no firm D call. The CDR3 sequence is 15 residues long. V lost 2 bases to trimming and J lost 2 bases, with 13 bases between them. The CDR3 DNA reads TGTGCCAGCAGTTTAAATCTGGGCCATCCCTACGAGCAGTACTTC. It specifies CASSLNLGHPYEQYF.

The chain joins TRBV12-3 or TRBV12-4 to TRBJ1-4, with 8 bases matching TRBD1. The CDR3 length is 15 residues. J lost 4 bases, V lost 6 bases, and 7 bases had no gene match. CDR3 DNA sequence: TGTGCCAGCAGCTTCGGACAGGGAAGTAATGAAAAACTGTTTTTT. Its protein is CASSFGQGSNEKLFF.

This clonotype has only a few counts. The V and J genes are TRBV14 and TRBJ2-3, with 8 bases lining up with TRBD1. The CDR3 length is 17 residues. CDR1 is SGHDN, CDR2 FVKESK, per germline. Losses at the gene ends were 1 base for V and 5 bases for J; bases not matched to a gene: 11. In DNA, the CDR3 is TGTGCCAGCAGCCAAGGACCGGGACAGGCCGCAGGAGATACGCAGTATTTT. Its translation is CASSQGPGQAAGDTQYF.

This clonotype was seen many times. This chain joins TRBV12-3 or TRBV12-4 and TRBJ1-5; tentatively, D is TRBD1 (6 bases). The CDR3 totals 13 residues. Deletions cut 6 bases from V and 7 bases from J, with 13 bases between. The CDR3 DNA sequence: TGTGCCAGCAGACAGGGTGGTTACCAGCCCCAGCATTTT. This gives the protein CASRQGGYQPQHF.

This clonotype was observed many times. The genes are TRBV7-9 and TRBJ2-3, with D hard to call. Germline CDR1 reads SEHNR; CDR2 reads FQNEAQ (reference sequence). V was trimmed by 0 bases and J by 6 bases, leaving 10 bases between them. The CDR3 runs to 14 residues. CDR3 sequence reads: CASSLAREADTQYF. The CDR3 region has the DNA TGTGCCAGCAGCTTAGCCCGAGAGGCGGATACGCAGTATTTT. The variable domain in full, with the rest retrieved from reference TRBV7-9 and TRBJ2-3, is DTGVSQNPRHKITKRGQNVTFRCDPISEHNRLYWYRQTLGQGPEFLTYFQNEAQLEKSRLLSDRFSAERPKGSFSTLEIQRTEQGDSAMYLCASSLAREADTQYFGPGTRLTVL.

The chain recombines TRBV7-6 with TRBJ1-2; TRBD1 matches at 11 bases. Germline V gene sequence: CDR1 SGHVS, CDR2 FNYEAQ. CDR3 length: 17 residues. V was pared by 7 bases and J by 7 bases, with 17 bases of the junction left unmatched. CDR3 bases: TGTGCCAGCACCCTGATAGTACGACCCGGGACAGGGGGTGGCTACACCTTC. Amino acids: CASTLIVRPGTGGGYTF.

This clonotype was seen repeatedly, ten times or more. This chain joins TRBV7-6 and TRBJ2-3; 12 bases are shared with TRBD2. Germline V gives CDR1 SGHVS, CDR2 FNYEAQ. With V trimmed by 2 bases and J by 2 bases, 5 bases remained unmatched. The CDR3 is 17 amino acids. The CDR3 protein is CASSLWTSGAYTDTQYF. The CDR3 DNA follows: TGTGCCAGCAGCTTATGGACTAGCGGGGCCTACACAGATACGCAGTATTTT.

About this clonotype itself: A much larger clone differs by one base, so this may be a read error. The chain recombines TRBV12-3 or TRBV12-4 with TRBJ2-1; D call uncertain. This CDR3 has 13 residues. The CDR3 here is CASGLIQLNEQFF. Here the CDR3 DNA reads TGTGCCAGCGGTTTGATACAGCTCAATGAGCAGTTCTTC.

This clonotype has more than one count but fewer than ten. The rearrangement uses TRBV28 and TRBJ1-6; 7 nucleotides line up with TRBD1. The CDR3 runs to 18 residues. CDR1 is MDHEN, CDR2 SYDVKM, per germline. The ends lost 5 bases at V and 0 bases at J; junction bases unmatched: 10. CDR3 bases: TGTGCCAGCAGTCCGCGACAGGGTTGGAGCTCCTATAATTCACCCCTCCACTTT. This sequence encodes CASSPRQGWSSYNSPLHF. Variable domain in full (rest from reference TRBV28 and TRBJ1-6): DVKVTQSSRYLVKRTGEKVFLECVQDMDHENMFWYRQDPGLGLRLIYFSYDVKMKEKGDIPEGYSVSREKKERFSLILESASTNQTSMYLCASSPRQGWSSYNSPLHFGNGTRLTVT.

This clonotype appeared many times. CDR3 nucleotides: TGTGCCAGCAGCTCGGGACAAACAGATACGCAGTATTTT. The encoded protein is CASSSGQTDTQYF. The rearrangement joins TRBV7-2 to TRBJ2-3, with D possibly TRBD1 on 6 matching bases. Looked up from germline, CDR1 is SGHTA and CDR2 is FQGNSA. Between the trimmed V and J ends, which lost 4 bases and 3 bases, there was a span of 8 bases. The CDR3 loop spans 13 amino acids.

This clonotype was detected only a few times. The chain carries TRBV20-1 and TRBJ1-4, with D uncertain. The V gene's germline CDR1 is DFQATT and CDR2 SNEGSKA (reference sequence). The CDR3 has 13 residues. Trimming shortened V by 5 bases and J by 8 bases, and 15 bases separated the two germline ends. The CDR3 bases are TGCAGTGCTCCAGACCTGAAAAGCGAAAAACTGTTTTTT. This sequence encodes CSAPDLKSEKLFF.

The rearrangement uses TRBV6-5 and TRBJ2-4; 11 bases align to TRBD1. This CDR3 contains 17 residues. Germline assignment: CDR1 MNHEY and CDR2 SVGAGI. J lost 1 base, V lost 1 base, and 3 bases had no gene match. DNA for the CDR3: TGTGCCAGCAGTTACTTCGGACAGGGGGCTGCCAAAAACATTCAGTACTTC. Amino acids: CASSYFGQGAAKNIQYF.